The sequence of this T cell receptor (beta chain) was determined in a study of cytomegalovirus exposure and HLA in healthy donors. V lost 3 bases to trimming and J lost 4 bases, with 10 bases between them. This CDR3 is 13 amino acids long. Germline V CDR1 and CDR2: SEHNR, FQNEAQ (reference sequence). Amplification used 60 Vbeta primers and 13 Jbeta primers. The table came from immunoSEQ multiplex PCR; TCRdb's copy has only in-frame clones and leaves some out. Here the sample spans 120,000 to 150,000 clones, 75% being singletons. Broader study findings: Trimming of TCR beta V- and J-genes showed a link, identified in a later analysis, to a missense DCLRE1C variant. Using a false discovery rate of 0.05, a later analysis showed that 16,951 TCR beta sequences were associated with HLA alleles.

Points on this clone: Antigen unknown.

Sample: PBMCs. This TCR was sampled from a man in his forties or fifties in good health and CMV-seronegative. The chain combines TRBV7-9 with TRBJ2-7; D might be TRBD1 (5 bases). CDR3 sequence: CASSFKDKYEQYF. The CDR3 nucleotides read TGTGCCAGCAGCTTTAAGGACAAGTACGAGCAGTACTTC.